The 21 T cell receptor beta chains given below trace back to one sample, sequenced in a study of blood T cell repertoires in COVID-19. TCRdb keeps only in-frame clones here, not all; method: immunoSEQ multiplex PCR. The sample has some 340,000 clones, 80% to 90% seen once; the top ten hold about 5%. Material: PBMCs or T cells enriched from blood (not recorded which). The receptors derive from a woman in her 30s who had recovered from COVID-19.

The rearrangement links TRBV3-1 (or the pseudogene TRBV3-2) to TRBJ2-1, with D possibly matching TRBD2 (6 bases). The V end was cut by 3 bases, the J end by 4 bases, with 13 bases between. The germline CDR1 and CDR2 sequences are LGHDT and YNNKEL (reference sequence). The CDR3 contains 15 residues. CDR3 bases: TGTGCCAGCAGCCAGACATTGGGGGGTTACAATGAGCAGTTCTTC. It is translated as CASSQTLGGYNEQFF.

V is TRBV6-4 and J is TRBJ1-5; 9 nucleotides match TRBD1. From germline, CDR1 is MRHNA and CDR2 SNTAGT. V trimming: 5 bases; J trimming: 7 bases; junction bases outside the gene matches: 9. The CDR3 consists of 15 residues. The CDR3 DNA sequence: TGTGCCAGCAGTCGCCCTACAGGGGGCGGACAGCCCCAGCATTTT. Its protein is CASSRPTGGGQPQHF.

This clone has only one observation. The rearrangement joins TRBV5-4 to TRBJ2-5; D uncertain. Trimming shortened V by 0 bases and J by 1 base, and 10 bases separated the two germline ends. Germline CDR1 SGHNT, CDR2 YYREEE (reference sequence). The CDR3 consists of 15 residues. The CDR3 region is CASSLAEWSQETQYF. In DNA, the CDR3 is TGTGCCAGCAGCTTGGCCGAGTGGAGCCAAGAGACCCAGTACTTC.

The chain recombines TRBV18 with TRBJ2-7; weak D call: TRBD1 (6 bases). Per the germline V gene, CDR1 is KGHSH and CDR2 is LQKENI. This CDR3 comprises 14 residues. V was cut by 6 bases and J by 2 bases, with 14 bases left in between. CDR3 DNA: TGTGCCAGCTCTTTCCGGGACAAACCCTACGAGCAGTACTTC. This codes for CASSFRDKPYEQYF.

The chain links TRBV6-2 or TRBV6-3 to TRBJ1-2; D is undetermined. This CDR3 contains 15 residues. V shed 2 bases and J shed 8 bases, with 18 bases lying between them. The germline CDR1 and CDR2 sequences are MNHEY and SVGEGT. The CDR3 here is CASSYTEYFGLGYTF. CDR3 nucleotide sequence: TGTGCCAGCAGTTACACCGAGTATTTCGGGTTGGGCTACACCTTC.

The chain recombines TRBV5-5 with TRBJ1-2; D may be TRBD1 (5 bases). The CDR3 sequence is 15 residues long. V shed 4 bases and J shed 7 bases, with 20 bases lying between them. Germline lookup yields CDR1 SGHKS and CDR2 YYEKEE (reference sequence). The CDR3 loop is CASSAQEGRMGGYTF. The CDR3, as DNA: TGTGCCAGCAGCGCACAGGAGGGGCGGATGGGTGGCTACACCTTC.

The rearrangement links TRBV2 to TRBJ1-1, with a possible D match to TRBD1 (5 bases). Looked up from germline, CDR1 is SNHLY and CDR2 is FYNNEI. Trimming took 6 bases from V and 4 from J, leaving 15 bases between them. The CDR3 sequence is 14 residues long. CDR3 sequence (DNA): TGTGCCAGCAGGGAGTCTCAGGGTTCCACTGAAGCTTTCTTT. Translation gives CASRESQGSTEAFF.

The CDR3 sequence is CASSLAAEGAPGYTF. The CDR3, as DNA: TGTGCCAGCAGCTTAGCGGCGGAGGGGGCGCCCGGCTACACCTTC. This rearrangement joins TRBV7-2 to TRBJ1-2; 7 nucleotides line up with TRBD1. The trim removed 0 bases at V and 8 bases at J, leaving 9 bases unmatched. The CDR3 spans 15 residues. Germline V gene data show CDR1 as SGHTA and CDR2 as FQGNSA.

This chain uses TRBV29-1 with TRBJ2-1; maybe TRBD2 (5 bases). Per the germline V gene, CDR1 is SQVTM and CDR2 is ANQGSEA. Trimming took off 4 bases at V and 7 bases at J, with 11 bases between the two ends. The CDR3 runs to 12 residues. CDR3: CSVVDGENEQFF. DNA of the CDR3: TGCAGCGTTGTTGACGGGGAGAATGAGCAGTTCTTC.

The rearrangement joins TRBV18 to TRBJ1-6; TRBD1 matches at 11 bases. The J segment lost 0 bases and the V segment lost 4 bases, leaving 14 bases of the junction unmatched. The CDR3 consists of 21 residues. Germline V gives CDR1 KGHSH, CDR2 LQKENI. This CDR3 reads CASSLYLTPGQGGSYNSPLHF. The CDR3 nucleotides are TGTGCCAGCTCACTATACCTAACCCCGGGACAGGGGGGCTCCTATAATTCACCCCTCCACTTT.

The chain links TRBV10-3 to TRBJ1-3, with D perhaps matching TRBD1 (6 bases). Trimming took 7 bases from V and 4 from J, leaving 14 bases between them. The CDR3 is made up of 14 amino acids. The V gene's germline CDR1 is ENHRY and CDR2 SYGVKD. The CDR3 sequence: CAIKGGGQGNTIYF. Written as DNA, the CDR3 is TGTGCCATCAAGGGAGGGGGGCAAGGAAACACCATATATTTT.

The J gene is TRBJ1-3, the V gene TRBV28; D remains unclear. CDR1 MDHEN and CDR2 SYDVKM come from the germline V gene. The length of the CDR3 is 11 residues. The ends were cut back, 7 bases at V and 3 bases at J, with 4 bases in the middle. The CDR3 spells CASIYGNTIYF. DNA for the CDR3: TGTGCCAGCATTTATGGAAACACCATATATTTT.

The rearrangement uses TRBV24-1 and TRBJ1-2, with 10 positions matching TRBD1. This CDR3 is built from 15 residues. Germline-derived CDR1 and CDR2 are KGHDR and SFDVKD. With 4 bases clipped from V and 6 bases from J, the junction kept 7 bases outside the gene matches. The CDR3 DNA is TGTGCCACCAGTGACTACCGGGACAGGGGACATGGCTACACCTTC. Residues: CATSDYRDRGHGYTF.

The V call is TRBV4-1, the J call TRBJ2-7; D possibly corresponds to TRBD2 (5 bases). Germline-derived CDR1 and CDR2 are MGHRA and YSYEKL. Trimming pared 4 bases from V and 8 bases from J, leaving 21 bases between. The CDR3 consists of 15 residues. The CDR3 loop reads CASSPIKADGYKQYF. The DNA for the CDR3 is TGCGCCAGCAGCCCTATTAAAGCGGACGGCTATAAGCAGTACTTC.

This chain uses TRBV5-1 with TRBJ2-1; TRBD1 might be the D (6 bases). The CDR3 extends over 16 amino acids. Trimming pared 4 bases from V and 5 bases from J, leaving 19 bases between. CDR1 SGHRS and CDR2 YFSETQ come from the germline V gene. The CDR3 spells CASSRVGADSHNEQFF. CDR3 DNA sequence: TGCGCCAGCAGCCGGGTGGGGGCGGACAGCCACAATGAGCAGTTCTTC.

The chain uses TRBV25-1 and TRBJ2-3; the D gene is possibly TRBD2 (5 bases). Germline CDR1 and CDR2: MGHDK and SYGVNS. V lost 3 bases to trimming and J lost 10 bases, with 11 bases between them. CDR3 size: 12 residues. As DNA, the CDR3 is TGTGCCAGCAGTGACGGGGTTGTGGCGCAGTATTTT. Protein product: CASSDGVVAQYF.

V usage is TRBV19 and J usage is TRBJ1-1, with 9 bases fitting TRBD1. This CDR3 has 15 residues. J lost 5 bases, V lost 5 bases, and 9 bases had no gene match. Germline V gene data show CDR1 as LNHDA and CDR2 as SQIVND (reference sequence). CDR3 sequence: CASSPPGTGRTEAFF. Here the CDR3 DNA reads TGTGCCAGTAGTCCCCCCGGGACAGGGAGGACTGAAGCTTTCTTT.

The genes are TRBV4-3 and TRBJ1-4; D uncertain. The CDR3 is made up of 17 amino acids. The V gene lost 0 bases and the J gene lost 3 bases, with 14 bases spanning the gap. CDR1 LGHNA and CDR2 YSLEER come from the germline V gene. CDR3 loop: CASSQDRTRMANEKLFF. As DNA, the CDR3 is TGCGCCAGCAGCCAAGACCGAACCAGGATGGCTAATGAAAAACTGTTTTTT.

The rearrangement joins TRBV2 to TRBJ1-1; D is uncertain. CDR3 size: 13 residues. Germline CDR1 reads SNHLY; CDR2 reads FYNNEI. V gave up 8 bases and J gave up 1 base, with 11 bases separating them. CDR3 in DNA: TGTGCCAGCCCTAATTTGAAGAACACTGAAGCTTTCTTT. Translating it yields CASPNLKNTEAFF.

The chain recombines TRBV19 with TRBJ1-2; 7 bases agree with TRBD1. This CDR3 region has 17 residues. The ends lost 5 bases at V and 4 bases at J; junction bases unmatched: 16. Germline CDR1 is LNHDA and CDR2 is SQIVND (reference sequence). As DNA, the CDR3 is TGTGCCAGTAGTCGGAGAGAGGGGACAGTTTCTTTCTATGGCTACACCTTC. Protein sequence: CASSRREGTVSFYGYTF.

CDR3 amino acids: CASEQGINYGYTF. Written as DNA, the CDR3 is TGTGCCAGTGAACAGGGGATTAACTATGGCTACACCTTC. J is TRBJ1-2 and V is TRBV2, with 7 bases fitting TRBD1. The germline CDR1 and CDR2 sequences are SNHLY and FYNNEI. This CDR3 region has 13 residues. V shed 9 bases, J shed 1 base, and the junction held 5 bases outside the gene matches.